The TCR beta chain under discussion was sequenced for a study of cytomegalovirus exposure and HLA in healthy donors. Findings of the study overall: The investigators catalogued under 200 TCR beta chains as cytomegalovirus-associated. Analyses of presence/absence relied on an assumption of roughly uniform sequencing depth across donors. In an earlier analysis, productive rearrangement rates for most beta V segments clustered near 87% or 30%. Analysis performed later showed TCR beta chains linked to HLA being more clonally expanded than equally common others.

Primers for the PCR totalled 60 Vbeta and 13 Jbeta. Sequencing was performed with immunoSEQ multiplex PCR; in TCRdb, only in-frame clones are kept and a portion is missing. The sample carries some 130,000 clones, over 60% recorded once. Germline V gives CDR1 SGHTS, CDR2 YDEGEE. This CDR3 contains 14 residues. V shed 4 bases and J shed 11 bases, with 19 bases lying between them. A remark on this clone: Its antigen remains unknown.

The TCR comes from a male donor in good health and CMV-seropositive. The sample was PBMCs. The gene calls are TRBV5-8 and TRBJ1-5; D not certain. The CDR3 spells CASSPNVNAAAQHF. Written as DNA, the CDR3 is TGTGCCAGCAGCCCGAATGTCAATGCGGCAGCCCAGCATTTT.